The 18 T cell receptor beta chains listed next were all sequenced from one sample in a study of shared clonotypes between healthy human individuals. Sequenced by immunoSEQ multiplex PCR; TCRdb stores in-frame clones only, minus some. The sample has 2.3 million or so clones, approximately 95% seen once. Sequencing input: naive CD4+ T cells from PBMCs. Subset given: CD45RA+ positively selected. The receptors come from a man aged 18 to 30 in good health. Some clones in this sample may be carry-over from other donors' samples.

This clone was detected once. This chain's CDR3 is CASSDNGGPGELFF. DNA of the CDR3: TGCGCCAGCAGCGACAACGGGGGTCCCGGGGAGCTGTTTTTT. The chain recombines TRBV5-1 with TRBJ2-2; a possible D gene is TRBD2 (6 bases). V dropped 4 bases and J dropped 6 bases, with 13 bases sitting between them. This CDR3 contains 14 residues. Per germline, CDR1 SGHRS and CDR2 YFSETQ.

This sequence joins TRBV28 and TRBJ2-1; TRBD1 is a possible D gene (6 bases). The V gene lost 8 bases and the J gene lost 5 bases, with 13 bases spanning the gap. Germline V gives CDR1 MDHEN, CDR2 SYDVKM. The CDR3 is 13 amino acids. This CDR3 reads CASERGWNNEQFF. In nucleotides, the CDR3 is TGTGCCAGCGAGAGGGGGTGGAACAATGAGCAGTTCTTC.

This chain links TRBV11-2 with TRBJ2-1; 7 nucleotides line up with TRBD2. Germline CDR1 and CDR2: SGHAT and FQNNGV. Trimming took 4 bases from V and 4 from J; bases not matched to a gene: 10. The CDR3 is 16 amino acids. The CDR3 sequence: CASSSIGAGEYNEQFF. As DNA, the CDR3 is TGTGCCAGCAGCTCAATTGGGGCGGGAGAATACAATGAGCAGTTCTTC.

The genes are TRBV6-4 and TRBJ2-3; 10 bases match TRBD2. Germline V CDR1 and CDR2: MRHNA, SNTAGT. With 6 bases clipped from V and 4 bases from J, the junction kept 4 bases outside the gene matches. The CDR3 spans 14 residues. The CDR3 region is CASSQREGPDTQYF. In DNA, the CDR3 is TGTGCCAGCAGCCAGCGGGAGGGGCCAGATACGCAGTATTTT.

On this clone itself: Other DNA sequences in the same sample also yield this CDR3. The chain couples TRBV7-8 to TRBJ2-7, with 8 positions matching TRBD1. The germline V gene has CDR1 SGHVS and CDR2 FQNEAQ. CDR3 length: 14 amino acids. V shed 4 bases and J 6 bases; nucleotides not matched to a gene: 8. The CDR3 sequence: CASSSDRAGGEQYF. CDR3 sequence (DNA): TGTGCCAGCAGCTCGGACAGGGCTGGTGGCGAGCAGTACTTC.

This clone came up a few times. This chain joins TRBV7-9 and TRBJ1-1; D gene ambiguous. In germline, CDR1 is SEHNR, CDR2 FQNEAQ (reference sequence). This CDR3 has 13 amino acids. The germline V and J ends were trimmed by 1 base and 4 bases, with 7 bases remaining between them. The CDR3 DNA follows: TGTGCCAGCAGCTTAGAGGAGGCCACTGAAGCTTTCTTT. Its protein product is CASSLEEATEAFF.

The DNA of the CDR3 is TGTGCCAGCAGCTATACCTACCAAGGGGACACTGAAGCTTTCTTT. The encoded protein is CASSYTYQGDTEAFF. The chain joins TRBV11-2 to TRBJ1-1; tentatively, D is TRBD1 (5 bases). Germline V gives CDR1 SGHAT, CDR2 FQNNGV. The V end was cut by 4 bases, the J end by 3 bases, with 15 bases between. This CDR3 has 15 residues. Supplemented by reference TRBV11-2 and TRBJ1-1, the full variable domain reads EAGVAQSPRYKIIEKRQSVAFWCNPISGHATLYWYQQILGQGPKLLIQFQNNGVVDDSQLPKDRFSAERLKGVDSTLKIQPAKLEDSAVYLCASSYTYQGDTEAFFGQGTRLTVV.

This chain connects TRBV5-1 to TRBJ1-6, with D unresolved. The germline V gene has CDR1 SGHRS and CDR2 YFSETQ. CDR3 size: 13 residues. With 1 base removed from V and 7 bases from J, the gap between germline ends came to 6 bases. The CDR3 region has the DNA TGCGCCAGCAGCTTGCAGCAAAATTCACCCCTCCACTTT. Its protein product is CASSLQQNSPLHF.

The rearrangement uses TRBV6-6 and TRBJ2-7, with 7 bases aligning to TRBD2. CDR1 and CDR2 from the germline V gene are MNHNY and SVGAGI (reference sequence). The CDR3 covers 14 residues. V shed 4 bases and J 2 bases; nucleotides not matched to a gene: 5. CDR3 amino acids: CASSFPGLPYEQYF. The DNA for the CDR3 is TGTGCCAGCAGTTTCCCGGGACTACCCTACGAGCAGTACTTC.

Worth noting for this clone: Different DNA sequences within this sample yield the same CDR3. V gene TRBV7-2 combines with J gene TRBJ2-5; possibly TRBD1 for D (7 bases). This CDR3 has 14 amino acids. Trimming removed 2 bases at V and 4 bases at J, with 11 bases between. Germline CDR1 reads SGHTA; CDR2 reads FQGNSA. The CDR3 DNA reads TGTGCCAGCAGCTTAAGGCAGGGGGGAGAGACCCAGTACTTC. It yields the protein CASSLRQGGETQYF.

This chain connects TRBV5-1 to TRBJ2-7; D tentatively reads TRBD1 or TRBD2 (5 bases each). V lost 4 bases, J lost 1 base, and 12 bases lay in between. The CDR3 consists of 14 residues. Germline assignment: CDR1 SGHRS and CDR2 YFSETQ. CDR3 bases: TGCGCCAGCAGCGGGGACGTAATTTCCTACGAGCAGTACTTC. Protein: CASSGDVISYEQYF. Looking up the rest from reference TRBV5-1 and TRBJ2-7 gives the full variable domain: KAGVTQTPRYLIKTRGQQVTLSCSPISGHRSVSWYQQTPGQGLQFLFEYFSETQRNKGNFPGRFSGRQFSNSRSEMNVSTLELGDSALYLCASSGDVISYEQYFGPGTRLTVT.

This sequence joins TRBV2 and TRBJ1-4; D is ambiguous. Germline lookup yields CDR1 SNHLY and CDR2 FYNNEI. The CDR3 runs 14 residues. V lost 7 bases and J lost 0, with 9 bases in between. The DNA of the CDR3 is TGTGCCAGCACTCAGGTGGCAACTAATGAAAAACTGTTTTTT. Translation: CASTQVATNEKLFF.

Concerning this clone itself: Other DNA sequences in this sample translate to the same CDR3. The chain combines TRBV25-1 with TRBJ2-3, with 8 bases that match TRBD1. V lost 6 bases to trimming and J lost 6 bases; unmatched junction nucleotides: 5. Germline loops: CDR1 MGHDK, CDR2 SYGVNS. This CDR3 has 13 amino acids. As DNA, the CDR3 is TGTGCCAGCAGCAGACAGGGGACGGATACGCAGTATTTT. Translation: CASSRQGTDTQYF. Looking up the rest from reference TRBV25-1 and TRBJ2-3 gives the full variable domain: EADIYQTPRYLVIGTGKKITLECSQTMGHDKMYWYQQDPGMELHLIHYSYGVNSTEKGDLSSESTVSRIRTEHFPLTLESARPSHTSQYLCASSRQGTDTQYFGPGTRLTVL.

The chain joins TRBV21-1 to TRBJ1-1; the tabulated D call, TRBD1, remains unverified against the DNA. TRBV21-1 is a known pseudogene. This CDR3 comprises 16 residues. This CDR3 is CASSKDRGTSQTEAFF. CDR3 DNA sequence: TGTGCCAGCAGCAAAGACAGGGGGACCTCCCAAACTGAAGCTTTCTTT.

The chain has TRBV6-5 and TRBJ2-2; D not resolved. Germline V gives CDR1 MNHEY, CDR2 SVGAGI. CDR3 length: 13 amino acids. Trimming took off 6 bases at V and 7 bases at J, with 12 bases between the two ends. The CDR3 sequence is CASSLRLYGELFF. CDR3 bases: TGTGCCAGCAGCCTCCGGTTGTACGGGGAGCTGTTTTTT.

J is TRBJ1-5 and V is TRBV28; no firm D call. Trimming removed 2 bases at V and 1 base at J, with 12 bases between. From germline, CDR1 is MDHEN and CDR2 SYDVKM. There are 16 residues in the CDR3. DNA of the CDR3: TGTGCCAGCAGTTTAATGGTCTCTCTCAGCAATCAGCCCCAGCATTTT. Its protein product is CASSLMVSLSNQPQHF. Complete variable domain (other parts from reference TRBV28 and TRBJ1-5): DVKVTQSSRYLVKRTGEKVFLECVQDMDHENMFWYRQDPGLGLRLIYFSYDVKMKEKGDIPEGYSVSREKKERFSLILESASTNQTSMYLCASSLMVSLSNQPQHFGDGTRLSIL.

The gene calls are TRBV29-1 and TRBJ2-3; D is ambiguous. V was pared by 4 bases and J by 5 bases, with 13 bases between. This CDR3 has 13 amino acids. CDR1 SQVTM and CDR2 ANQGSEA come from the germline V gene. CDR3 loop: CSVAALIGDTQYF. The DNA for the CDR3 is TGCAGCGTTGCCGCCTTGATAGGAGATACGCAGTATTTT.

This clone was counted a few times. The chain has TRBV19 and TRBJ2-2, with D possibly being TRBD2 (6 bases). Germline CDR1 is LNHDA and CDR2 is SQIVND (reference sequence). The V end lost 10 bases, the J end lost 4 bases, and 16 bases lay between the germline ends. The CDR3 is made up of 14 amino acids. The CDR3 reads CATLGGLRTGELFF. The CDR3 DNA reads TGTGCCACTCTCGGGGGACTCCGCACCGGGGAGCTGTTTTTT.